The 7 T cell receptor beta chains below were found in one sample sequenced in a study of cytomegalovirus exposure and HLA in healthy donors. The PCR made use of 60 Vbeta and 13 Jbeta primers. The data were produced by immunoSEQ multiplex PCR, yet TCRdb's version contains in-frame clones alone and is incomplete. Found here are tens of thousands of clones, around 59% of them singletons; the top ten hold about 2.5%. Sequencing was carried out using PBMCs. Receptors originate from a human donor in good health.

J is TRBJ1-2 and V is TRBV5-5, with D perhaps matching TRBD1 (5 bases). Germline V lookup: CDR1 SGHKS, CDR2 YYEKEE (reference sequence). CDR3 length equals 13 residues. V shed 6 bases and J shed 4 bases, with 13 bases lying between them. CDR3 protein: CASTGGSLYGYTF. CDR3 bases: TGTGCCAGCACCGGGGGGAGCCTCTATGGCTACACCTTC.

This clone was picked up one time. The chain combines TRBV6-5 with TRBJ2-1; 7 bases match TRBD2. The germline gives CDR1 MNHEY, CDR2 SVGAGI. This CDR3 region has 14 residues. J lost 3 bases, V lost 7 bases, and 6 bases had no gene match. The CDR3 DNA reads TGTGCCAGCAAGAGGGGCGGGGGCTACAATGAGCAGTTCTTC. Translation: CASKRGGGYNEQFF.

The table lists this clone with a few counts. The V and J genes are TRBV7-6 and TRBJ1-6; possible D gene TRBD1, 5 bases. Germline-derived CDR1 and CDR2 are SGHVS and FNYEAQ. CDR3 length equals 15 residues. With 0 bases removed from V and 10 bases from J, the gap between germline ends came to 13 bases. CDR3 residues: CASSLAPSRGSPLHF. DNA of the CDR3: TGTGCCAGCAGCTTAGCACCGTCGCGGGGCTCACCCCTCCACTTT.

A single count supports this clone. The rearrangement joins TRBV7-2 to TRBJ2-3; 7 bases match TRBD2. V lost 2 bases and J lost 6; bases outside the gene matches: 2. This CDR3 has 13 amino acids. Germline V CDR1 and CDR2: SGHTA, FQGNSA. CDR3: CASSLWGGDTQYF. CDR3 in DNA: TGTGCCAGCAGCTTATGGGGGGGGGATACGCAGTATTTT.

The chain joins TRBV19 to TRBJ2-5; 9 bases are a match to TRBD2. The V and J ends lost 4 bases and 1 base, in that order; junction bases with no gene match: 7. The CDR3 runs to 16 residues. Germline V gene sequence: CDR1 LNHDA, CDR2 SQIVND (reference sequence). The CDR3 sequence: CASSTMGTSLQETQYF. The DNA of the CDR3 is TGTGCCAGTAGTACAATGGGGACTAGCCTCCAAGAGACCCAGTACTTC.

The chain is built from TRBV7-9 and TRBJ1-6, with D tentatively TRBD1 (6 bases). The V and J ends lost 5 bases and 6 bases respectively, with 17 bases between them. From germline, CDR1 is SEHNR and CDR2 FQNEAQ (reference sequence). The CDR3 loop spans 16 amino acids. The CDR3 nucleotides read TGTGCCAGCAGCCCAGAGGGGGGGGTCATTAATTCACCCCTCCACTTT. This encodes CASSPEGGVINSPLHF.

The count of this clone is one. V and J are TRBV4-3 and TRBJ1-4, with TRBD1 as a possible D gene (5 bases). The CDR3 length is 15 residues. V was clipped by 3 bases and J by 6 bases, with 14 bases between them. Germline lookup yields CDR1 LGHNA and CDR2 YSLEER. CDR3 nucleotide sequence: TGCGCCAGCAGCCAGGAGGGGCAGGTTCATGAAAAACTGTTTTTT. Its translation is CASSQEGQVHEKLFF.